Here is one T cell receptor beta chain with its context. Its antigen is not identified. PCR was performed using 60 Vbeta and 13 Jbeta primers. TCRdb's copy holds only in-frame clones and misses some; the assay was immunoSEQ multiplex PCR. Among approximately 160,000 clones listed, approximately 81% were seen once. The data were obtained in a study of cytomegalovirus exposure and HLA in healthy donors. Findings and limits, study-wide: Most TCR sequences were uncommon, yet certain public TCRs appeared in many donors. Based on reports, TCR beta sequences accurately predicted HLA-A and HLA-B alleles for most subjects.

Trimming removed 4 bases at V and 8 bases at J, with 12 bases between. Per germline, CDR1 SNHLY and CDR2 FYNNEI. The CDR3 length is 14 residues. The chain combines TRBV2 with TRBJ1-6; D perhaps matches TRBD1 (6 bases). The receptor was derived from a male donor in good health and CMV-seronegative. Specimen: PBMCs. As DNA, the CDR3 is TGTGCCAGCAGTGTTCTCTCAGGGGATTCACCCCTCCACTTT. Protein: CASSVLSGDSPLHF.